These 8 T cell receptor beta chains share one sample of origin, sequenced in a study of blood T cell repertoires in COVID-19 (dated by TCRdb to 2020 to 2022). The library was generated by the immunoSEQ multiplex PCR assay. This is the immuneACCESS table as TCRdb keeps it, with only in-frame sequences that have V and J called. A part of the clones is gone; compared with another copy, unresolved V genes explain less than half, and the rest is unexplained. For this sample there are 40,000 to 50,000 clones; about 88% appear just once. 15% to 20% of the sample comes from the top ten. The sample comprised peripheral blood. The receptors come from a man aged 65 to 85 with active COVID-19.

V gene TRBV28 combines with J gene TRBJ2-7; the match to TRBD1 covers 12 bases. The CDR3 has 15 amino acids. V dropped 6 bases and J dropped 1; count of bases not matched to a gene: 4. CDR1 MDHEN and CDR2 SYDVKM come from the germline V gene. The CDR3 loop reads CASRPGQGASYEQYF. The CDR3 DNA sequence: TGTGCCAGCAGGCCGGGACAGGGGGCTTCCTACGAGCAGTACTTC.

V gene TRBV6-5 combines with J gene TRBJ2-6, with TRBD1 as a possible D gene (5 bases). The V gene's germline CDR1 is MNHEY and CDR2 SVGAGI. The CDR3 length is 16 residues. V shed 8 bases and J shed 1 base, with 15 bases lying between them. The CDR3 is CASGWGLTSGANVLTF. The CDR3 region has the DNA TGTGCCAGCGGTTGGGGCCTCACATCTGGGGCCAACGTCCTGACTTTC.

This rearrangement joins TRBV7-2 to TRBJ2-7, with 7 bases fitting TRBD2. The V gene's germline CDR1 is SGHTA and CDR2 FQGNSA. The length of the CDR3 is 14 residues. The V segment lost 5 bases and the J segment 1 base; nucleotides outside the gene matches: 5. CDR3 nucleotides: TGTGCCAGCAGCCCTCGGACTAGGTCCTACGAGCAGTACTTC. Translation: CASSPRTRSYEQYF. Looking up the rest from reference TRBV7-2 and TRBJ2-7 gives the full variable domain: GAGVSQSPSNKVTEKGKDVELRCDPISGHTALYWYRQSLGQGLEFLIYFQGNSAPDKSGLPSDRFSAERTGGSVSTLTIQRTQQEDSAVYLCASSPRTRSYEQYFGPGTRLTVT.

The chain carries TRBV23-1 and TRBJ2-3; perhaps TRBD2 as D (6 bases). TRBV23-1 is annotated as an ORF whose role is uncertain. V dropped 0 bases and J dropped 3 bases, with 7 bases sitting between them. The CDR3 totals 14 residues. CDR3 in DNA: TGCGCCAGCAGTCAATCCGGAGGGACAGATACGCAGTATTTT. Translation: CASSQSGGTDTQYF.

The rearrangement links TRBV5-8 to TRBJ2-2; D gene uncertain. Deletions cut 1 base from V and 0 bases from J, with 10 bases between. The CDR3 contains 16 residues. Looked up from germline, CDR1 is SGHTS and CDR2 is YDEGEE. In DNA form, the CDR3 reads TGTGCCAGCAGCTTGATACGGTCGCCGAACACCGGGGAGCTGTTTTTT. It is translated as CASSLIRSPNTGELFF.

The chain combines TRBV6-5 with TRBJ2-3, with a possible D match to TRBD1 (6 bases). V was pared by 2 bases and J by 1 base, with 13 bases between. The CDR3 covers 16 residues. CDR1 and CDR2 from the germline V gene are MNHEY and SVGAGI. The CDR3 region has the DNA TGTGCCAGCAGTTACGGCGTGGCAGGGGGCACAGATACGCAGTATTTT. Residues: CASSYGVAGGTDTQYF.

V gene TRBV4-3 combines with J gene TRBJ1-2, with D unresolved. The V end was cut by 0 bases, the J end by 8 bases, with 16 bases between. The germline CDR1 and CDR2 sequences are LGHNA and YSLEER. The CDR3 sequence is 15 residues long. CDR3 sequence: CASSQDSRQSSGYTF. The CDR3, as DNA: TGCGCCAGCAGCCAAGATTCTCGACAATCCAGCGGCTACACCTTC.

The chain couples TRBV7-2 to TRBJ2-7; D is undetermined. The V end lost 1 base, the J end lost 2 bases, and 9 bases lay between the germline ends. This CDR3 is built from 14 residues. The germline gives CDR1 SGHTA, CDR2 FQGNSA. The CDR3 sequence: CASSLGTNAYEQYF. DNA for the CDR3: TGTGCCAGCAGCTTAGGTACAAATGCCTACGAGCAGTACTTC.